These 18 T cell receptor beta chains came from one sample sequenced in a study of cytomegalovirus exposure and HLA in healthy donors (dated 2017 in TCRdb). The library was generated by the immunoSEQ multiplex PCR assay. The multiplex PCR relied on a mix of 60 forward primers for TCR Vbeta segments and 13 reverse primers for TCR Jbeta segments. TCRdb retrieved this table from immuneACCESS and kept in-frame rearrangements only. Not all clones are present; in checked studies, unresolved V genes account for under half, and no reason is known for the remainder. Counted in this sample were some 90,000 clones; over 70% of them appeared once. The ten largest clones capture about 7.7% of the sample. Sequenced sample: PBMCs. These receptors came from a man aged 60 to 75 in good health and CMV-seronegative.

The gene calls are TRBV2 and TRBJ2-7; D possibly corresponds to TRBD1 (6 bases). From germline, CDR1 is SNHLY and CDR2 FYNNEI. CDR3 length: 11 residues. V was clipped by 8 bases and J by 7 bases, with 12 bases between them. CDR3 sequence: CASSQGSEQYF. CDR3 bases: TGTGCCAGCTCACAGGGTAGTGAGCAGTACTTC.

This chain links TRBV19 with TRBJ1-6; no clear D gene. Trimming stripped 6 bases from V and 9 bases from J, with 9 bases between. Germline V gene data show CDR1 as LNHDA and CDR2 as SQIVND (reference sequence). CDR3 length: 12 residues. The CDR3: CASSTQASPLHF. The CDR3 DNA follows: TGTGCCAGTAGCACCCAAGCTTCACCCCTCCACTTT.

This clone was picked up a small number of times. The chain has TRBV6-1 and TRBJ2-7; TRBD2 aligns across 7 bases. V shed 11 bases and J 4 bases; nucleotides not matched to a gene: 11. Germline lookup yields CDR1 MNHNS and CDR2 SASEGT. This CDR3 has 13 residues. The CDR3 DNA is TGTGCCGCCGCGGGAGCCTCTTTTTACGAGCAGTACTTC. Translation gives CAAAGASFYEQYF.

The chain uses TRBV2 and TRBJ1-3; D is possibly TRBD1 (6 bases). CDR3 length equals 16 residues. From germline, CDR1 is SNHLY and CDR2 FYNNEI. Trimming removed 5 bases at V and 0 bases at J, with 14 bases between. CDR3 bases: TGTGCCAGCAGTAAGGACAGTCCGAGCTCTGGAAACACCATATATTTT. This codes for CASSKDSPSSGNTIYF.

J is TRBJ2-7 and V is TRBV11-3; weak D call: TRBD1 (7 bases). V lost 3 bases to trimming and J lost 7 bases, with 13 bases between them. The CDR3 sequence is 13 residues long. Germline CDR1 is SGHNT and CDR2 is YENEEA. CDR3 DNA: TGTGCCAGCAGCTTGGAGGGGGCGGGGGAGCAGTACTTC. This sequence encodes CASSLEGAGEQYF.

This chain uses TRBV5-4 with TRBJ2-1, with 7 bases that match TRBD1. The germline V gene encodes CDR1 SGHNT and CDR2 YYREEE (reference sequence). J was trimmed by 2 bases and V by 4 bases; bases with no gene match: 6. There are 15 residues in the CDR3. CDR3 nucleotide sequence: TGTGCCAGCAGCCTACAGGGGAACACCTACAATGAGCAGTTCTTC. This encodes CASSLQGNTYNEQFF.

This sequence joins TRBV7-2 and TRBJ2-7; weak D call: TRBD1 (5 bases). V lost 5 bases, J lost 7 bases, and 15 bases lay in between. The CDR3 runs 13 residues. CDR1 is SGHTA, CDR2 FQGNSA, per germline. The CDR3 DNA reads TGTGCCAGCAGCGTGAGGACACCCGGGGAGCAGTACTTC. This codes for CASSVRTPGEQYF.

The rearrangement uses TRBV19 and TRBJ1-4, with 8 bases matching TRBD1. The CDR3 totals 14 residues. Per germline, CDR1 LNHDA and CDR2 SQIVND (reference sequence). Trimming at V came to 4 bases and at J to 7 bases, leaving 5 bases not matched to a gene. CDR3 coding DNA: TGTGCCAGTAGTACCTCGGGACAGGTTGAAAAACTGTTTTTT. It encodes CASSTSGQVEKLFF.

The chain links TRBV30 to TRBJ1-1; no clear D. The CDR3 loop spans 13 amino acids. V lost 3 bases and J lost 0, with 8 bases in between. Germline lookup yields CDR1 GTSNPN and CDR2 SVGIG (reference sequence). The CDR3 DNA follows: TGTGCCTGGAGAAAAACAGTGAACACTGAAGCTTTCTTT. Translated, it gives CAWRKTVNTEAFF.

This sequence joins TRBV28 and TRBJ2-7, with 7 positions matching TRBD2. With V trimmed by 6 bases and J by 4 bases, 6 bases remained unmatched. This CDR3 contains 13 residues. Germline assignment: CDR1 MDHEN and CDR2 SYDVKM. CDR3 loop: CASSSVGGYEQYF. DNA for the CDR3: TGTGCCAGCAGCTCGGTCGGGGGGTACGAGCAGTACTTC.

The rearrangement links TRBV4-2 to TRBJ2-7, with 7 bases that match TRBD1. The germline CDR1 and CDR2 sequences are LGHNA and YNFKEQ. The CDR3 consists of 14 residues. The ends lost 2 bases at V and 2 bases at J; junction bases unmatched: 3. The CDR3 sequence: CASSQPGQTYEQYF. In DNA, the CDR3 is TGTGCCAGCAGCCAACCGGGACAGACCTACGAGCAGTACTTC.

The chain carries TRBV2 and TRBJ2-1; TRBD2 matches 13 bases. This CDR3 is built from 14 residues. Germline lookup yields CDR1 SNHLY and CDR2 FYNNEI. V lost 7 bases and J lost 6; bases outside the gene matches: 3. CDR3 in DNA: TGTGCCAGCACTGGACTAGCGGGAGTCAATGAGCAGTTCTTC. Translating gives CASTGLAGVNEQFF.

This chain's CDR3 is CAWAGGYMLDTQYF. In DNA form, the CDR3 reads TGTGCCTGGGCGGGGGGGTATATGTTGGATACGCAGTATTTT. The V and J genes are TRBV30 and TRBJ2-3, with 9 bases aligning to TRBD2. CDR1 and CDR2 (germline): GTSNPN, SVGIG (reference sequence). The CDR3 runs 14 residues. J was trimmed by 6 bases and V by 5 bases; bases with no gene match: 9. Supplemented by reference TRBV30 and TRBJ2-3, the full variable domain reads SQTIHQWPATLVQPVGSPLSLECTVEGTSNPNLYWYRQAAGRGLQLLFYSVGIGQISSEVPQNLSASRPQDRQFILSSKKLLLSDSGFYLCAWAGGYMLDTQYFGPGTRLTVL.

The genes are TRBV6-1 and TRBJ2-5, with D possibly being TRBD2 (6 bases). The CDR3 length is 14 residues. Trimming removed 6 bases at V and 4 bases at J, with 15 bases between. CDR1 is MNHNS and CDR2 is SASEGT in the germline V gene. CDR3 in amino acids: CASSVGTDGETQYF. CDR3 nucleotide sequence: TGTGCCAGCAGCGTAGGGACTGATGGAGAGACCCAGTACTTC.

This clone was recorded a few times. DNA of the CDR3: TGTGCCATCAGTGAGTACACAGAAAATGAGCAGTTCTTC. Its translation: CAISEYTENEQFF. This sequence joins TRBV10-3 and TRBJ2-1; D is ambiguous. V lost 1 base to trimming and J lost 7 bases, with 8 bases between them. This CDR3 has 13 amino acids. The germline V gene has CDR1 ENHRY and CDR2 SYGVKD.

This clone was detected once. V gene TRBV6-1 combines with J gene TRBJ2-7, with 9 positions matching TRBD2. Germline trimming cut 3 bases from V and 4 bases from J; bases unmatched to any gene: 4. The CDR3 is made up of 14 amino acids. CDR1 and CDR2 from the germline V gene are MNHNS and SASEGT. The CDR3 spells CASSELAGVYEQYF. The CDR3 DNA sequence: TGTGCCAGCAGTGAGTTAGCGGGGGTTTACGAGCAGTACTTC.

The chain employs TRBV28 and TRBJ1-5; D is undetermined. The length of the CDR3 is 12 residues. The germline V and J ends were trimmed by 7 bases and 2 bases, with 6 bases remaining between them. Germline values: CDR1 MDHEN, CDR2 SYDVKM. The CDR3 DNA reads TGTGCCAGCATGGAGGGCAATCAGCCCCAGCATTTT. Protein sequence: CASMEGNQPQHF.

This chain links TRBV7-9 with TRBJ2-2; D remains unclear. Trimming stripped 11 bases from V and 3 bases from J, with 4 bases between. The CDR3 extends over 10 amino acids. Germline V gene sequence: CDR1 SEHNR, CDR2 FQNEAQ (reference sequence). The CDR3 is CAGDTGELFF. The CDR3 bases are TGTGCCGGAGACACCGGGGAGCTGTTTTTT.